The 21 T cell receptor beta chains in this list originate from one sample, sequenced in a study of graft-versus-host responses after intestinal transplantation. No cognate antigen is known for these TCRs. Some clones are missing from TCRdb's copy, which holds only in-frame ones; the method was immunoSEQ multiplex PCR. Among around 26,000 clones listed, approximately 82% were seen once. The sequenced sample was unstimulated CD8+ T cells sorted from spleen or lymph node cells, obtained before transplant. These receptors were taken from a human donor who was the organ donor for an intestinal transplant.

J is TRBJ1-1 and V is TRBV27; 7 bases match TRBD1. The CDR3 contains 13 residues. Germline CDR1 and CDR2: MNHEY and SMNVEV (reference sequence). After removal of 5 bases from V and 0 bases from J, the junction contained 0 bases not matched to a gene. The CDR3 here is CASSGTVNTEAFF. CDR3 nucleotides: TGTGCCAGCAGTGGGACAGTGAACACTGAAGCTTTCTTT.

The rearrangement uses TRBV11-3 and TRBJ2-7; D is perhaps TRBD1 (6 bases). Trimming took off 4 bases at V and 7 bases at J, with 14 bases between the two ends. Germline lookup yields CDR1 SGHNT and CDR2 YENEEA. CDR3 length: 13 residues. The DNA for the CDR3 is TGTGCCAGCAGCTCCCGACAGGCTCAAGAGCAGTACTTC. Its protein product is CASSSRQAQEQYF. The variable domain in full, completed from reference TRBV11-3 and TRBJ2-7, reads EAGVVQSPRYKIIEKKQPVAFWCNPISGHNTLYWYLQNLGQGPELLIRYENEEAVDDSQLPKDRFSAERLKGVDSTLKIQPAELGDSAVYLCASSSRQAQEQYFGPGTRLTVT.

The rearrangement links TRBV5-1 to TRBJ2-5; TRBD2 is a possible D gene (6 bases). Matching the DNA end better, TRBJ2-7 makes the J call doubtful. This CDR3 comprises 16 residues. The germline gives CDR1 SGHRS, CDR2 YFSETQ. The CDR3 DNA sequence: TGCGCCAGCAGCTCAACGGGGGACCCCAGCTCCTACGAGCAGTACTTC. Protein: CASSSTGDPSSYEQYF.

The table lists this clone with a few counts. The CDR3 spells CASSKCPGLPYEQYF. The DNA of the CDR3 is TGTGCCAGCAGCAAATGTCCCGGACTCCCCTACGAGCAGTACTTC. This sequence joins TRBV21-1 and TRBJ2-7; TRBD2, the D gene given by the table, was not confirmed from the DNA. TRBV21-1 is a pseudogene segment. CDR3 length: 15 residues.

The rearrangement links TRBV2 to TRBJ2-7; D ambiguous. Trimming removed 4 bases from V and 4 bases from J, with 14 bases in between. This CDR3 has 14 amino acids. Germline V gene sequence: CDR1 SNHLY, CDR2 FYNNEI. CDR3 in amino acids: CASSVTVTGYEQYF. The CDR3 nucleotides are TGTGCCAGCAGTGTGACGGTTACGGGTTACGAGCAGTACTTC.

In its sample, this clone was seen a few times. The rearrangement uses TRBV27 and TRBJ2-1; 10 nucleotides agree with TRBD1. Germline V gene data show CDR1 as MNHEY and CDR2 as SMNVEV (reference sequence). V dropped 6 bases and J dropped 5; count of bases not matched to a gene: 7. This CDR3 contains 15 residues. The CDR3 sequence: CASSPWTGGNNEQFF. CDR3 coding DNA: TGTGCCAGCAGCCCCTGGACAGGGGGAAACAATGAGCAGTTCTTC.

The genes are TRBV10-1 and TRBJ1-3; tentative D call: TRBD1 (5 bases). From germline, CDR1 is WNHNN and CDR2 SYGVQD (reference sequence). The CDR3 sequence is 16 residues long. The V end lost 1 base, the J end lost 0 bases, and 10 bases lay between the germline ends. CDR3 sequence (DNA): TGCGCCAGCAGTGAGTTCACGACAGCCTCTGGAAACACCATATATTTT. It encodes CASSEFTTASGNTIYF.

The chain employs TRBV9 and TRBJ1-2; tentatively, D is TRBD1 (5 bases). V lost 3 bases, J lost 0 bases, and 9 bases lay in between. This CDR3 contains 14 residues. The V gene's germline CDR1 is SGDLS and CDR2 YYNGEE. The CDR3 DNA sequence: TGTGCCAGCAGCGACAGGACGGCTAACTATGGCTACACCTTC. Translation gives CASSDRTANYGYTF.

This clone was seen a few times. DNA of the CDR3: TGCGCCAGCAGCCAGGGTTCTCTCCGCTCACCCCTCCACTTT. Translated: CASSQGSLRSPLHF. V gene TRBV4-1 combines with J gene TRBJ1-6, with D unresolved. The CDR3 covers 14 residues. Germline CDR1 is MGHRA and CDR2 is YSYEKL. The V and J ends lost 3 bases and 10 bases respectively, with 13 bases between them.

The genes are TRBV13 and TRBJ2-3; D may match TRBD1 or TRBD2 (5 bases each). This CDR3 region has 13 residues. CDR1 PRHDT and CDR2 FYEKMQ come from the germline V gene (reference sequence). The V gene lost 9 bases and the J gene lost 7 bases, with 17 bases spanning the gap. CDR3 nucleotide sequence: TGTGCCAGTTCCCCCGGGGCCCACAATACGCAGTATTTT. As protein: CASSPGAHNTQYF.

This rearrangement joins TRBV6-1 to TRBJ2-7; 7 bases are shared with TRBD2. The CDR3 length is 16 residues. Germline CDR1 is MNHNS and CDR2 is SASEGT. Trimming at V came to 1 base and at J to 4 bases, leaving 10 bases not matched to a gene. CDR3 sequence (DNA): TGTGCCAGCAGTGAAGATTGGGACTATACTTCATACGAGCAGTACTTC. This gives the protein CASSEDWDYTSYEQYF.

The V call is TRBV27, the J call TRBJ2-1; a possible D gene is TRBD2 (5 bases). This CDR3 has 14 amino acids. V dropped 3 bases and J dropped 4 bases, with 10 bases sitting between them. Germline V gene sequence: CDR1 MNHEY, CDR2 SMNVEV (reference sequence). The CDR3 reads CASSLRAEYNEQFF. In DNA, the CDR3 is TGTGCCAGCAGTTTGCGGGCGGAGTACAATGAGCAGTTCTTC.

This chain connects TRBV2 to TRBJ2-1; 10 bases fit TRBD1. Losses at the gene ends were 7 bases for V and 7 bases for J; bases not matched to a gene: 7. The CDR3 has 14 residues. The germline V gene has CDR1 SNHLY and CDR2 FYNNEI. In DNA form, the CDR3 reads TGTGCCAGCACTTGGGACAGGGGAGGAAATGAGCAGTTCTTC. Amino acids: CASTWDRGGNEQFF.

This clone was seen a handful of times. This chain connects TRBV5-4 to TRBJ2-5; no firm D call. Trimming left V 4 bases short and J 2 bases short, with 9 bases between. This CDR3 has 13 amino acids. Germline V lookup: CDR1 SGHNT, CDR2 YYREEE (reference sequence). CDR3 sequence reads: CASSPGRQETQYF. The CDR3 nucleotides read TGTGCCAGCAGCCCCGGCAGACAAGAGACCCAGTACTTC.

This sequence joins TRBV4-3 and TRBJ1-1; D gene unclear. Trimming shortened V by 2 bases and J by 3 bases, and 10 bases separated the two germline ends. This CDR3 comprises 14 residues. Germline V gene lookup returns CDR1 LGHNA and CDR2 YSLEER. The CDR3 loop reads CASSQPGPYTEAFF. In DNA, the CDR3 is TGCGCCAGCAGCCAACCCGGTCCTTACACTGAAGCTTTCTTT.

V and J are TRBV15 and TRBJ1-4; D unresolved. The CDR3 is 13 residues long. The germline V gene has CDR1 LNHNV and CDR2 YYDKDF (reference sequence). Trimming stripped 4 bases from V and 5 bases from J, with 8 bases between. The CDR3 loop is CATSTAPNEKLFF. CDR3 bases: TGTGCCACCAGCACCGCCCCCAATGAAAAACTGTTTTTT.

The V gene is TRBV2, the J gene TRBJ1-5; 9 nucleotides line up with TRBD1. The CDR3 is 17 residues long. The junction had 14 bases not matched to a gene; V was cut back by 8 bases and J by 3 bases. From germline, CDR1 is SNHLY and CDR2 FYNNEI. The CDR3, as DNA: TGTGCCAGCTCCTTCACAGGGGGCGCTGATTACAATCAGCCCCAGCATTTT. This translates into CASSFTGGADYNQPQHF.

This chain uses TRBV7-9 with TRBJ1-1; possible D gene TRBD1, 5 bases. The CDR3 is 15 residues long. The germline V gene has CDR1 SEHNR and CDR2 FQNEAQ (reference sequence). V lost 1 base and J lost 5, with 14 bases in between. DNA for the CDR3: TGTGCCAGCAGCTTAGGGGGCTCTCACCAGACTGAAGCTTTCTTT. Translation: CASSLGGSHQTEAFF.

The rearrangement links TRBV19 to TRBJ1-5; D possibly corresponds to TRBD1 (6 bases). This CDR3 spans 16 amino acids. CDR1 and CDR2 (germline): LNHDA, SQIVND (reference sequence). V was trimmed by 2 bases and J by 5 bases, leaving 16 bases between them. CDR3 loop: CASSIYTGIVDQPQHF. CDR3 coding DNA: TGTGCCAGTAGTATATATACAGGGATTGTTGATCAGCCCCAGCATTTT.

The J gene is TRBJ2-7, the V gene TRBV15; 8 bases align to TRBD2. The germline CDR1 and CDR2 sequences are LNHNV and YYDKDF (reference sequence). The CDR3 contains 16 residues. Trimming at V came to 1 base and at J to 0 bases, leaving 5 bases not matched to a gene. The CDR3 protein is CATSRVVAGPSYEQYF. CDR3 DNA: TGTGCCACCAGCAGAGTCGTAGCGGGGCCCTCCTACGAGCAGTACTTC.

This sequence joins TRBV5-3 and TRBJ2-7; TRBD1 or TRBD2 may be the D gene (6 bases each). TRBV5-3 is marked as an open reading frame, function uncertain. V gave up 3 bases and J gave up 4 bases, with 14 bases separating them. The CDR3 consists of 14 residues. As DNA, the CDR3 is TGTGCCAGAAGCTCTTTAGGGGGGTGGTACGAGCAGTACTTC. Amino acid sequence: CARSSLGGWYEQYF.